This T cell receptor (beta chain) was profiled in a study of OX40 agonist ivuxolimab in advanced cancers. Study-wide findings and caveats: CD4+ and CD8+ blood T cells expanded clonally by week 6 at 0.1 to 3.0 mg/kg.

This CDR3 region has 14 residues. Trimming removed 5 bases at V and 3 bases at J, with 11 bases between. The germline CDR1 and CDR2 sequences are LNHDA and SQIVND (reference sequence). Remarks on this clone: Its specificity is not known.

The data were produced by immunoSEQ multiplex PCR, yet TCRdb's version contains in-frame clones alone and is incomplete. Of about 100,000 clones in the sample, about 91% were seen once. The input for sequencing was CD4+ or CD8+ T cells sorted from blood, taken in a trial of the OX40 agonist ivuxolimab. The sequence was obtained from an adult with an advanced solid tumor such as melanoma, head and neck, liver or kidney cancer. The chain carries TRBV19 and TRBJ1-5; D possibly corresponds to TRBD1 (6 bases). The CDR3 sequence is CASSPDSFNQPQHF. CDR3 DNA sequence: TGTGCCAGTAGTCCGGACAGTTTCAATCAGCCCCAGCATTTT. Looking up the rest from reference TRBV19 and TRBJ1-5 gives the full variable domain: DGGITQSPKYLFRKEGQNVTLSCEQNLNHDAMYWYRQDPGQGLRLIYYSQIVNDFQKGDIAEGYSVSREKKESFPLTVTSAQKNPTAFYLCASSPDSFNQPQHFGDGTRLSIL.